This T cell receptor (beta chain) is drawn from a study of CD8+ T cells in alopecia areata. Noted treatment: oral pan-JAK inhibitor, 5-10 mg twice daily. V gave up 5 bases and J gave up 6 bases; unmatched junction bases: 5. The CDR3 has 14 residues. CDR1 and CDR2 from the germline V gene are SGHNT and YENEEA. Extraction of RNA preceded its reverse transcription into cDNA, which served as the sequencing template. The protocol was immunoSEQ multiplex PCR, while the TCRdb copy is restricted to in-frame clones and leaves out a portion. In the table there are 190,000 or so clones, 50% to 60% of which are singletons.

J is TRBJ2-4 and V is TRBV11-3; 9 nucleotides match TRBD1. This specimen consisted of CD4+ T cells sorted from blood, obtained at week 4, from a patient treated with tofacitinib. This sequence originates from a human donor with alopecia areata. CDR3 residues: CASSAWGQGNIQYF. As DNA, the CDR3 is TGTGCCAGCAGCGCCTGGGGACAGGGAAACATTCAGTACTTC. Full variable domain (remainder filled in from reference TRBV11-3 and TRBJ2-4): EAGVVQSPRYKIIEKKQPVAFWCNPISGHNTLYWYLQNLGQGPELLIRYENEEAVDDSQLPKDRFSAERLKGVDSTLKIQPAELGDSAVYLCASSAWGQGNIQYFGAGTRLSVL.